This T cell receptor beta chain is from a study of Graves' ophthalmopathy and Graves' hyperthyroidism. This clonotype was recorded at least ten times. For donors with ophthalmopathy, the disease showed moderate-to-severe activity, reached CAS ≥3 and NOSPECS ≥4, and had lasted under 3 months. From fresh peripheral blood, 10 ml in volume, the PBMCs were obtained. Amplification of TCR beta CDR3 regions used RNA transcripts. Amplification began with first-round RT-PCR using HTBI primers, then second-round multiplex PCR was performed. One entry per CDR3 protein, called by TCRdb with MiXCR from the multiplex PCR reads. Of 660,000 or so distinct CDR3 sequences listed, approximately 39% are singletons. There are 15 residues in the CDR3. Germline trimming cut 4 bases from V and 0 bases from J; bases unmatched to any gene: 7. Germline assignment: CDR1 SQVTM and CDR2 ANQGSEA.

Specimen: peripheral blood. This TCR derives from an adult man with Graves' ophthalmopathy. The chain has TRBV29-1 and TRBJ2-7; the match to TRBD2 covers 9 bases. CDR3 region: CSVAGTSLVSYEQYF. The CDR3, as DNA: TGCAGCGTTGCCGGGACTAGCTTAGTCTCCTACGAGCAGTACTTC.